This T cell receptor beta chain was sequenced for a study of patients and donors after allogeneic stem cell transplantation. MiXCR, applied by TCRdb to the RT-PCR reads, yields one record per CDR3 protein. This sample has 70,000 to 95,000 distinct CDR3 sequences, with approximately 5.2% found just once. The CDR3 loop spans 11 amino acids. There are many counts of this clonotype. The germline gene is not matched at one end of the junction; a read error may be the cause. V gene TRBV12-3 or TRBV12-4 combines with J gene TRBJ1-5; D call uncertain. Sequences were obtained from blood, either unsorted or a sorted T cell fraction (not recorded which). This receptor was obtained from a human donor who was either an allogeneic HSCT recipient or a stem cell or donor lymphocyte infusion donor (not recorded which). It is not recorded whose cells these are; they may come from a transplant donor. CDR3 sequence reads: CASSLGQILNF. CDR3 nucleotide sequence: TGTGCCAGCAGTTTAGGGCAAATCTTGAATTTT.